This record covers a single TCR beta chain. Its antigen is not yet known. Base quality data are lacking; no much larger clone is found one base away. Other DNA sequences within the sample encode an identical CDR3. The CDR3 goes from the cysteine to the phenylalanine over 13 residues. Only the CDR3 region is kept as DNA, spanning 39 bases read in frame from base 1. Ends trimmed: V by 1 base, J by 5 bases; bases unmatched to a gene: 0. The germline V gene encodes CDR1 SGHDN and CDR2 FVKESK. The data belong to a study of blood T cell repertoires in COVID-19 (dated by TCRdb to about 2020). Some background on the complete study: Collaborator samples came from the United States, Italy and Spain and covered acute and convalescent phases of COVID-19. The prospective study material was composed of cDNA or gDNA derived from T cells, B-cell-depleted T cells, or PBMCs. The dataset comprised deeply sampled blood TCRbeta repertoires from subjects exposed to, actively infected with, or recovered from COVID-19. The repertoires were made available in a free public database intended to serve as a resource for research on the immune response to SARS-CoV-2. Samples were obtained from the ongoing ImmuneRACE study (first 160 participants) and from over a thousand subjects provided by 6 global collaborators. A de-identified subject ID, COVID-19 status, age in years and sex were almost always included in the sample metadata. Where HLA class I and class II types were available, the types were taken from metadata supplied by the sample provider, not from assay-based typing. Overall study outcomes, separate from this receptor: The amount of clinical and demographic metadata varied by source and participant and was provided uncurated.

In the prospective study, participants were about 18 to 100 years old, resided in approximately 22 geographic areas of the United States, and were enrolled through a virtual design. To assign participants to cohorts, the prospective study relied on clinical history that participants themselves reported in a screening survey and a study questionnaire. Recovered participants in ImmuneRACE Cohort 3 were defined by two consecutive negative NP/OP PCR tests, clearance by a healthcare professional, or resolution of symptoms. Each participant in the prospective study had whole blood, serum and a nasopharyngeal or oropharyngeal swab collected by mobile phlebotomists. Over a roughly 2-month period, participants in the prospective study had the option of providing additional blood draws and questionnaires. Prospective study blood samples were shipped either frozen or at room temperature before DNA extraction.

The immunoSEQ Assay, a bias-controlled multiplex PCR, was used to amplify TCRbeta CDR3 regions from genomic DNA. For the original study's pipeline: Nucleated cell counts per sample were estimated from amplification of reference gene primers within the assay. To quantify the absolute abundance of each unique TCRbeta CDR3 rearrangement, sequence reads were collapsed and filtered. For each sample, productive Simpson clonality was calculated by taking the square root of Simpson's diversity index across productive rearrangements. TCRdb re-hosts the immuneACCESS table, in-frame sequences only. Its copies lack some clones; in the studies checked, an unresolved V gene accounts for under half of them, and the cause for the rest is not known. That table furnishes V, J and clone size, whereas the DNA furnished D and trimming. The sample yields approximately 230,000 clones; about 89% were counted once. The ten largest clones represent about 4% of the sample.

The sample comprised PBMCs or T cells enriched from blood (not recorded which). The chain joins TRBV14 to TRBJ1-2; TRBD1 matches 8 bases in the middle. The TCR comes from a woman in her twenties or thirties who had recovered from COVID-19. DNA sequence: TGTGCCAGCAGCCAAGGACAGGGGTATGGCTACACCTTC. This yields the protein CASSQGQGYGYTF.